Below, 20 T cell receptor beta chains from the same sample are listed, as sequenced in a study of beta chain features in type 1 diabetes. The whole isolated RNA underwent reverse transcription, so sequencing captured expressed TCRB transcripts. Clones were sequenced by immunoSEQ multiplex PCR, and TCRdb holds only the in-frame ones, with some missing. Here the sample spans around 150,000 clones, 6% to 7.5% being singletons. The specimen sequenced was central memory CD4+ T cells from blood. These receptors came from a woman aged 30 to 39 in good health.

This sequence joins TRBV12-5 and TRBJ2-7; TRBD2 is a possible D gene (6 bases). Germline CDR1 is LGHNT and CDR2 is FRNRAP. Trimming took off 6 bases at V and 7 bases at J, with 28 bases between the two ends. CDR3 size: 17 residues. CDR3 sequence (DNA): TGTGCTAGTGGCCTGGAGGGGCGGGGCCCCTTCGCTCGAGAGCAGTACTTC. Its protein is CASGLEGRGPFAREQYF.

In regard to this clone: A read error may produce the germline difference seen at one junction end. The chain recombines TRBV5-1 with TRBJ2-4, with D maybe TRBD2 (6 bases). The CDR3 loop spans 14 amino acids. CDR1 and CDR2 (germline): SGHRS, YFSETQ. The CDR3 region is CASSLVVGGNIQYF. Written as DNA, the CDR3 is TGTGCCAGCAGCTTGGTGGTCGGGGGAAACATTCAGTACTTC.

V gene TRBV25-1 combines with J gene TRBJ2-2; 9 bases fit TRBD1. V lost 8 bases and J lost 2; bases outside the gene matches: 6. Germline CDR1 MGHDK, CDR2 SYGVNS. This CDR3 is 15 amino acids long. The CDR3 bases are TGTGCCAGCGGAAGGACAGGGGATAACACCGGGGAGCTGTTTTTT. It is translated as CASGRTGDNTGELFF.

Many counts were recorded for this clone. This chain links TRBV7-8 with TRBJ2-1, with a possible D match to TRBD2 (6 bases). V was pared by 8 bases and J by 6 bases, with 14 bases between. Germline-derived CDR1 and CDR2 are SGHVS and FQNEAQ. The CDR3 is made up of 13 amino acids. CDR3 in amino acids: CASSGVSINEQFF. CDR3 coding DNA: TGTGCCAGCTCGGGAGTTAGTATCAATGAGCAGTTCTTC.

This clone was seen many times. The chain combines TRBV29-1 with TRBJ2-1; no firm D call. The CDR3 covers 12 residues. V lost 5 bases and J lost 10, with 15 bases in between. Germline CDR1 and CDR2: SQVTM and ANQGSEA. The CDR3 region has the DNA TGCAGCGTTAGGAGTGATCAACGGGAGCAGTTCTTC. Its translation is CSVRSDQREQFF.

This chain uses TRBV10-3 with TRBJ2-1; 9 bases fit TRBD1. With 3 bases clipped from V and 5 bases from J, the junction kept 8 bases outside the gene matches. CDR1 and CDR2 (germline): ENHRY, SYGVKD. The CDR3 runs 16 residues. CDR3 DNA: TGTGCCATCAGTGACTCCGGGACAGGGAGCAACAATGAGCAGTTCTTC. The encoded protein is CAISDSGTGSNNEQFF.

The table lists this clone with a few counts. CDR3 DNA: TGTGCCAGCAGCTTACAAGGATACAGTAAAGAGACCCAGTACTTC. As protein: CASSLQGYSKETQYF. The chain has TRBV7-2 and TRBJ2-5; D gene uncertain. Per the germline V gene, CDR1 is SGHTA and CDR2 is FQGNSA. The CDR3 totals 15 residues. Between the trimmed V and J ends, which lost 2 bases and 3 bases, there was a span of 13 bases.

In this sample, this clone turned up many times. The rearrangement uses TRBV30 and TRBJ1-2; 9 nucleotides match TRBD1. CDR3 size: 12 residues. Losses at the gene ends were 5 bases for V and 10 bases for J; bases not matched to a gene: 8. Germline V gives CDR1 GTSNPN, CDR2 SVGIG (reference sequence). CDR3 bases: TGTGCCTGGGCCGGGACAGGGACCTCCTACACCTTC. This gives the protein CAWAGTGTSYTF.

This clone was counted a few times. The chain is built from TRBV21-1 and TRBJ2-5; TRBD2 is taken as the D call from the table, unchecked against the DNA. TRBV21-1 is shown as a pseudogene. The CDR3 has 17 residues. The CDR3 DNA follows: TGTGCCAGCAGCAAAGTCTCTGTTCTAGCGGTCCAAGAGACCCAGTACTTC. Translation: CASSKVSVLAVQETQYF.

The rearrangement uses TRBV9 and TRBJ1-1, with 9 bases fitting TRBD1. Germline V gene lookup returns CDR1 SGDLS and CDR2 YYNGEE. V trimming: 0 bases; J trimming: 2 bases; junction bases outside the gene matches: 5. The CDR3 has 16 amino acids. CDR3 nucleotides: TGTGCCAGCAGCGTAGGGTCGACAGGGGGTAACACTGAAGCTTTCTTT. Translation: CASSVGSTGGNTEAFF.

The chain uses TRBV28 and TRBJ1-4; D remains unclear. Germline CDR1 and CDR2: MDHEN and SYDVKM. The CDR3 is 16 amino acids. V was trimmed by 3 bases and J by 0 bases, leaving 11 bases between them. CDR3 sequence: CASSLAAAATNEKLFF. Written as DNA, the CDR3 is TGTGCCAGCAGTTTGGCGGCAGCCGCAACTAATGAAAAACTGTTTTTT.

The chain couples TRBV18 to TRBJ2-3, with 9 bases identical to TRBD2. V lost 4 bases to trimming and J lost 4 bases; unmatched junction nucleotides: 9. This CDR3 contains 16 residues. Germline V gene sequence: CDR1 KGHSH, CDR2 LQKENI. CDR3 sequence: CASSLRAGGLSDTQYF. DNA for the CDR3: TGTGCCAGCTCACTTAGAGCGGGAGGTCTGTCAGATACGCAGTATTTT. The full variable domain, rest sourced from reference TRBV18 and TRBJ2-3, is NAGVMQNPRHLVRRRGQEARLRCSPMKGHSHVYWYRQLPEEGLKFMVYLQKENIIDESGMPKERFSAEFPKEGPSILRIQQVVRGDSAAYFCASSLRAGGLSDTQYFGPGTRLTVL.

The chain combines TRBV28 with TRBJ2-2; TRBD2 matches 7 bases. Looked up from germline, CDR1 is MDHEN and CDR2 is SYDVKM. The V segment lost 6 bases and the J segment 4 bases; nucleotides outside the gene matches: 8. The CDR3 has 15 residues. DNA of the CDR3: TGTGCCAGCAGCCCGGGGGGTATCGGCACCGGGGAGCTGTTTTTT. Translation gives CASSPGGIGTGELFF.

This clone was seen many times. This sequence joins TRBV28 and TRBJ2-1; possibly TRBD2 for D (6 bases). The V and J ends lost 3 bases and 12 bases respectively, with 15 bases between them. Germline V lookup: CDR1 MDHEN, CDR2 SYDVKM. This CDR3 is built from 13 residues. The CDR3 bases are TGTGCCAGCAGTTTTCTCTCGCGGGATGGGCAGTTCTTC. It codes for CASSFLSRDGQFF.

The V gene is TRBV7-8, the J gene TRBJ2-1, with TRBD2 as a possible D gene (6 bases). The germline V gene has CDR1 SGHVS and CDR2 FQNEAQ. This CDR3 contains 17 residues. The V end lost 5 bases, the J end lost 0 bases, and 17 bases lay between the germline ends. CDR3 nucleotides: TGTGCCAGCAGCCAGGACCGCCACGGGGGCTCCTACAATGAGCAGTTCTTC. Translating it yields CASSQDRHGGSYNEQFF.

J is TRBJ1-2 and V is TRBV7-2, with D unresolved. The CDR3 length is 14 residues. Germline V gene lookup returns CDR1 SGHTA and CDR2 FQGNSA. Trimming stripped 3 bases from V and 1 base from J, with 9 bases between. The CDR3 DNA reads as TGTGCCAGCAGCTTGACAAGCTTTAACTATGGCTACACCTTC. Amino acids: CASSLTSFNYGYTF. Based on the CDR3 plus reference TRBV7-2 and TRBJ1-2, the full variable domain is GAGVSQSPSNKVTEKGKDVELRCDPISGHTALYWYRQSLGQGLEFLIYFQGNSAPDKSGLPSDRFSAERTGGSVSTLTIQRTQQEDSAVYLCASSLTSFNYGYTFGSGTRLTVV.

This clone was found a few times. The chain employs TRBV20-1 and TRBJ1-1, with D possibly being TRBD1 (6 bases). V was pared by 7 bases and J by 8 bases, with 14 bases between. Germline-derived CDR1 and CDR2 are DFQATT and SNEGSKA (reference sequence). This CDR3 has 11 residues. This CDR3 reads CSVTPGTEAFF. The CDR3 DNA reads TGCAGTGTTACCCCCGGGACAGAAGCTTTCTTT.

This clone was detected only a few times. CDR3 sequence: CASSNLAGEGYEQFF. In DNA form, the CDR3 reads TGTGCCAGTAGTAACCTAGCGGGAGAAGGCTATGAGCAGTTCTTC. The chain is built from TRBV19 and TRBJ2-1; 10 bases map to TRBD2. CDR1 and CDR2 from the germline V gene are LNHDA and SQIVND (reference sequence). CDR3 size: 15 residues. The trim removed 4 bases at V and 8 bases at J, leaving 8 bases unmatched.

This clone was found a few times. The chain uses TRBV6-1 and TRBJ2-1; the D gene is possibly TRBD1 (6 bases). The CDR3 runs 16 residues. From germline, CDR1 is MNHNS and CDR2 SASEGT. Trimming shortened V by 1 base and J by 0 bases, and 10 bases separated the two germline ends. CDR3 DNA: TGTGCCAGCAGTGAAGGGCTAGGGGGCTCCTACAATGAGCAGTTCTTC. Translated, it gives CASSEGLGGSYNEQFF.

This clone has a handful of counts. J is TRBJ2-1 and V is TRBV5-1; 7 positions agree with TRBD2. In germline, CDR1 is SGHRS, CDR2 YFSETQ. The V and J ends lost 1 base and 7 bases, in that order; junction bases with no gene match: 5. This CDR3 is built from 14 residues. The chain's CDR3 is CASSLSRGGNEQFF. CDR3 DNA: TGCGCCAGCAGCTTGTCACGGGGAGGGAATGAGCAGTTCTTC.